The 10 T cell receptor beta chains below all came from one sample that was sequenced in a study of human T cells and chemical hapten exposure. TCRdb ran MiXCR on the RACE reads and lists one entry per CDR3 protein. The sample holds tens of thousands of distinct CDR3 sequences, around 4.5% seen once. Time point given: healthy volunteer bleed at 2 weeks. It was from unfractionated whole blood that total RNA was extracted. The sequenced sample consisted of whole blood. The source of these receptors is a female donor in good health. Some clones in this sample may be carry-over from other donors' samples.

The chain links TRBV25-1 to TRBJ1-1; 7 positions match TRBD1. This CDR3 comprises 13 residues. The V gene's germline CDR1 is MGHDK and CDR2 SYGVNS. V was pared by 4 bases and J by 11 bases, with 10 bases of the junction left unmatched. This CDR3 reads CASSVTTGVGAFF. Written as DNA, the CDR3 is TGTGCCAGCAGTGTAACTACAGGGGTAGGGGCTTTCTTT.

The gene calls are TRBV29-1 and TRBJ1-2; tentative D call: TRBD1 (5 bases). There are 13 residues in the CDR3. CDR1 SQVTM and CDR2 ANQGSEA come from the germline V gene. Trimming took off 4 bases at V and 2 bases at J, with 11 bases between the two ends. The CDR3 coding sequence is TGCAGCGTTGTTCGAGACAGAAACTATGGCTACACCTTC. Residues: CSVVRDRNYGYTF.

In its sample, this clonotype was seen many times. The chain joins TRBV7-8 to TRBJ1-1; D is unresolved. V was clipped by 2 bases and J by 4 bases, with 11 bases between them. Germline CDR1 reads SGHVS; CDR2 reads FQNEAQ. The CDR3 loop spans 14 amino acids. The CDR3 loop is CASSLLLSGTEAFF. The DNA of the CDR3 is TGTGCCAGCAGCTTATTACTGTCGGGCACTGAAGCTTTCTTT. The full variable domain, completed using reference TRBV7-8 and TRBJ1-1, is GAGVSQSPRYKVAKRGQDVALRCDPISGHVSLFWYQQALGQGPEFLTYFQNEAQLDKSGLPSDRFFAERPEGSVSTLKIQRTQQEDSAVYLCASSLLLSGTEAFFGQGTRLTVV.

This rearrangement joins TRBV2 to TRBJ1-5; D is unresolved. This CDR3 contains 15 residues. Germline-derived CDR1 and CDR2 are SNHLY and FYNNEI. Trimming removed 6 bases at V and 2 bases at J, with 14 bases between. This CDR3 reads CASRPGRKGNQPQHF. The CDR3 DNA reads TGTGCCAGCAGACCGGGAAGGAAGGGCAATCAGCCCCAGCATTTT.

The sample holds many counts of this clonotype. The rearrangement joins TRBV12-3 or TRBV12-4 to TRBJ1-2; 10 positions agree with TRBD1. The ends lost 3 bases at V and 4 bases at J; junction bases unmatched: 14. The CDR3 length is 18 residues. For the CDR3, the DNA is TGTGCCAGCAGTTTTACCCGGGACAGGGGATCATTGGCCTATGGCTACACCTTC. Translating it yields CASSFTRDRGSLAYGYTF.

At least ten counts were recorded for this clonotype. Here the CDR3 DNA reads TGTGCCAGCAGCTTAGGGACAGCGAACACCGGGGAGCTGTTTTTT. Translation gives CASSLGTANTGELFF. The V call is TRBV11-3, the J call TRBJ2-2, with D possibly being TRBD1 (6 bases). The germline V gene encodes CDR1 SGHNT and CDR2 YENEEA. Trimming shortened V by 1 base and J by 0 bases, and 6 bases separated the two germline ends. This CDR3 is 15 amino acids long.

This clonotype has a count of ten or more. This chain connects TRBV12-3 or TRBV12-4 to TRBJ2-1; a weak D match, TRBD2 (5 bases). Trimming stripped 4 bases from V and 9 bases from J, with 13 bases between. The CDR3 is 13 amino acids. The CDR3 DNA sequence: TGTGCCAGCAGTTCCCCGGGAAATCGTGAGCAGTTCTTC. It yields the protein CASSSPGNREQFF.

The rearrangement uses TRBV7-2 and TRBJ2-5; perhaps TRBD2 as D (6 bases). The germline V and J ends were trimmed by 5 bases and 9 bases, with 19 bases remaining between them. Per the germline V gene, CDR1 is SGHTA and CDR2 is FQGNSA. The CDR3 sequence is 14 residues long. The CDR3 loop is CASSRISGGGAQYF. The CDR3 DNA reads TGTGCCAGCAGCCGAATCAGTGGCGGCGGGGCCCAGTACTTC.

This clonotype was seen repeatedly, ten times or more. The rearrangement joins TRBV27 to TRBJ1-2; a possible D gene is TRBD1 (5 bases). This CDR3 is 13 amino acids long. Trimming left V 5 bases short and J 0 bases short, with 7 bases between. Germline V lookup: CDR1 MNHEY, CDR2 SMNVEV (reference sequence). The CDR3 region has the DNA TGTGCCAGCAGTCTGGGACCTAACTATGGCTACACCTTC. Protein: CASSLGPNYGYTF.

This clonotype occurred many times. The chain couples TRBV14 to TRBJ2-6, with D unclear. Trimming removed 0 bases at V and 9 bases at J, with 27 bases between. This CDR3 contains 20 residues. The germline V gene has CDR1 SGHDN and CDR2 FVKESK. The CDR3 sequence is CASSQEGIGPGPLVGNVLTF. The CDR3 DNA follows: TGTGCCAGCAGCCAAGAGGGTATCGGCCCCGGGCCTCTGGTTGGCAACGTCCTGACTTTC.